The 29 T cell receptor beta chains below were found in one sample sequenced in a study of blood T cells in healthy people across ages (dated by TCRdb to 2013 to 2016). Receptor amplification or capture employed 5' RACE. The run used an Illumina HiSeq 2500. A second PCR of roughly 7 to 11 cycles was run with a J-beta primer mix and a sample-barcoded 5' primer. TCRdb trimmed the raw reads at Q25, called clones with MiXCR and kept productive beta chains. Identical CDR3 proteins give one entry, which carries the most common genes and DNA. The sample records over 1.5 million distinct CDR3 sequences, about 49% of which are singletons. The ten largest clones represent over 2% of the sample. The sequenced sample consisted of blood. Receptors originate from a woman in her forties in good health.

The chain joins TRBV6-6 to TRBJ1-5, with no clear D. The germline V gene has CDR1 MNHNY and CDR2 SVGAGI (reference sequence). The CDR3 spans 14 residues. The ends were cut back, 8 bases at V and 5 bases at J, with 16 bases in the middle. CDR3 sequence (DNA): TGTGCCAGCTCAAGGGAAGGAGGGCATCAGCCCCAGCATTTT. This sequence encodes CASSREGGHQPQHF.

This chain uses TRBV5-1 with TRBJ2-7, with no clear D. V shed 2 bases and J shed 1 base, with 7 bases lying between them. This CDR3 region has 13 residues. From germline, CDR1 is SGHRS and CDR2 YFSETQ. The CDR3 protein is CASSFPPSYEQYF. CDR3 DNA sequence: TGCGCCAGCAGCTTCCCACCATCCTACGAGCAGTACTTC.

This sequence joins TRBV6-5 and TRBJ2-1; maybe TRBD1 (6 bases). The V gene lost 1 base and the J gene lost 7 bases, with 11 bases spanning the gap. CDR1 MNHEY and CDR2 SVGAGI come from the germline V gene. The CDR3 extends over 14 amino acids. CDR3 DNA: TGTGCCAGCAGTTACTGGGGGCTCATGAATGAGCAGTTCTTC. Its protein product is CASSYWGLMNEQFF.

V is TRBV4-1 and J is TRBJ1-2; D is ambiguous. Looked up from germline, CDR1 is MGHRA and CDR2 is YSYEKL. The CDR3 is made up of 13 amino acids. V was cut by 4 bases and J by 8 bases, with 14 bases left in between. DNA for the CDR3: TGCGCCAGCAGCCCCACGAGTGCCGACGGCTACACCTTC. Protein product: CASSPTSADGYTF.

The rearrangement joins TRBV27 to TRBJ1-2; D gene ambiguous. V shed 5 bases and J shed 0 bases, with 7 bases lying between them. Germline loops: CDR1 MNHEY, CDR2 SMNVEV (reference sequence). The CDR3 loop spans 13 amino acids. For the CDR3, the DNA is TGTGCCAGCAGTCCGGCCTCTAACTATGGCTACACCTTC. The encoded protein is CASSPASNYGYTF.

V usage is TRBV6-5 and J usage is TRBJ2-3; TRBD2 agrees at 8 bases. The V segment lost 0 bases and the J segment 0 bases; nucleotides outside the gene matches: 11. CDR1 is MNHEY, CDR2 SVGAGI, per germline. This CDR3 comprises 19 residues. CDR3 sequence (DNA): TGTGCCAGCAGTTACTCAGGGTCGGGGGGGCCGATTAGCACAGATACGCAGTATTTT. Its translation is CASSYSGSGGPISTDTQYF.

V gene TRBV4-2 combines with J gene TRBJ2-7; TRBD2 matches at 7 bases. The J call is doubtful: the DNA matches TRBJ2-5 better. This CDR3 comprises 15 residues. CDR1 LGHNA and CDR2 YNFKEQ come from the germline V gene. CDR3 nucleotides: TGTGCCAGCAGCCAAGAGACTAGCAGCACGGCGACCCAGTACTTC. This encodes CASSQETSSTATQYF.

Remarks on this clonotype: A read error may produce the germline difference seen at one junction end. This chain joins TRBV29-1 and TRBJ2-7; 8 bases line up with TRBD1. The DNA end favors TRBJ2-5, so the J call may be wrong. This CDR3 region has 16 residues. Germline assignment: CDR1 SQVTM and CDR2 ANQGSEA. The chain's CDR3 is CGVEGTGQSSIGTQYF. DNA of the CDR3: TGCGGCGTTGAAGGGACAGGCCAGTCGTCGATAGGGACCCAGTACTTC.

The genes are TRBV20-1 and TRBJ1-6, with 9 bases identical to TRBD1. The CDR3 spans 17 residues. V lost 0 bases, J lost 0 bases, and 3 bases stayed unmatched. The germline V gene has CDR1 DFQATT and CDR2 SNEGSKA (reference sequence). The CDR3 DNA follows: TGCAGTGCTAGAGAGAGGACAGGGGTCTCCTATAATTCACCCCTCCACTTT. Translating it yields CSARERTGVSYNSPLHF.

This clonotype was recorded once. The chain has TRBV20-1 and TRBJ2-3; D ambiguous. Trimming removed 6 bases from V and 2 bases from J, with 9 bases in between. The CDR3 extends over 12 amino acids. Germline CDR1 reads DFQATT; CDR2 reads SNEGSKA (reference sequence). The CDR3 region is CSARTFTDTQYF. The CDR3 DNA is TGCAGTGCCCGAACATTCACAGATACGCAGTATTTT.

The CDR3 loop is CASRPRDNSYNEQYF. The DNA of the CDR3 is TGTGCCAGCAGGCCCCGGGACAACTCCTACAATGAGCAGTACTTC. V usage is TRBV12-3 or TRBV12-4 and J usage is TRBJ2-1; weak D call: TRBD1 (6 bases). The J call may not be correct, given that the DNA end is closer to TRBJ2-7. There are 15 residues in the CDR3.

This clonotype showed up just a few times. This chain uses TRBV4-2 with TRBJ1-1; 7 positions agree with TRBD1. CDR3 length: 16 amino acids. Germline V gene sequence: CDR1 LGHNA, CDR2 YNFKEQ. Trimming took 4 bases from V and 10 from J; bases not matched to a gene: 18. CDR3: CASSPDREATTRRAFF. CDR3 bases: TGTGCCAGCAGCCCAGACAGGGAAGCGACTACTAGACGAGCTTTCTTT.

The V gene is TRBV20-1, the J gene TRBJ2-5; D ambiguous. CDR1 and CDR2 (germline): DFQATT, SNEGSKA (reference sequence). V was cut by 2 bases and J by 5 bases, with 15 bases left in between. This CDR3 comprises 14 residues. CDR3 sequence: CSARRSLGTETQYF. The CDR3 DNA reads as TGCAGTGCTAGACGCAGCCTAGGAACGGAGACCCAGTACTTC.

The table lists this clonotype with a count of one. CDR3 residues: CATGQGGNTDTQYF. CDR3 bases: TGTGCCACCGGACAGGGAGGGAACACAGATACGCAGTATTTT. The J gene is TRBJ2-3, the V gene TRBV24-1; D is possibly TRBD1 (8 bases). The CDR3 contains 14 residues. Per the germline V gene, CDR1 is KGHDR and CDR2 is SFDVKD. V dropped 9 bases and J dropped 2 bases, with 14 bases sitting between them.

This clonotype appeared a few times. This chain connects TRBV5-1 to TRBJ1-2, with TRBD1 matching 12 bases. CDR1 is SGHRS, CDR2 YFSETQ, per germline. The CDR3 length is 18 residues. J gave up 6 bases and V 1 base, and 13 bases lay outside the gene matches. This CDR3 is CASSLKPGTGGADDGYTF. CDR3 in DNA: TGCGCCAGCAGCTTGAAGCCCGGGACAGGGGGCGCCGATGATGGCTACACCTTC.

The rearrangement links TRBV4-2 to TRBJ2-5, with 9 bases lining up with TRBD1. Germline CDR1 LGHNA, CDR2 YNFKEQ. With V trimmed by 1 base and J by 8 bases, 8 bases remained unmatched. The CDR3 totals 15 residues. This chain's CDR3 is CASSQGQGEGGTQYF. The CDR3 DNA reads TGTGCCAGCAGCCAAGGACAGGGGGAGGGTGGTACCCAGTACTTC.

The V gene is TRBV14, the J gene TRBJ2-1; unclear D gene. Germline V gene data show CDR1 as SGHDN and CDR2 as FVKESK. CDR3 length: 15 residues. Trimming cost V 1 base and J 5 bases, with 12 bases left between them. The CDR3 DNA reads TGTGCCAGCAGCCAAGGGTGGGCGTTCGACAATGAGCAGTTCTTC. Protein: CASSQGWAFDNEQFF.

The chain links TRBV5-1 to TRBJ2-4; either TRBD1 or TRBD2 may supply D (6 bases each). This CDR3 contains 15 residues. Germline loops: CDR1 SGHRS, CDR2 YFSETQ. The V and J ends lost 3 bases and 13 bases respectively, with 23 bases between them. CDR3 nucleotide sequence: TGCGCCAGCAGCTGGGGGGACACCCGTGCTTGTGAGCAGTACTTC. This gives the protein CASSWGDTRACEQYF.

Only a few counts were recorded for this clonotype. Written as DNA, the CDR3 is TGTGCCAGCAGCAAGGCGGGGGGGAACAATGAGCAGTTCTTC. Translated: CASSKAGGNNEQFF. The V call is TRBV2, the J call TRBJ2-1; 9 nucleotides line up with TRBD2. Germline loops: CDR1 SNHLY, CDR2 FYNNEI. The CDR3 covers 14 residues. The junction had 5 bases not matched to a gene; V was cut back by 6 bases and J by 5 bases.

The J gene is TRBJ2-1, the V gene TRBV7-7, with D possibly TRBD2 on 6 matching bases. Trimming removed 11 bases from V and 5 bases from J, with 19 bases in between. Germline assignment: CDR1 SSHAT and CDR2 FNYEAQ (reference sequence). The CDR3 is 14 amino acids. The CDR3 DNA sequence: TGTGCCGTAGACCGGGACTTAGGGAACAATGAGCAGTTCTTC. Encoded protein: CAVDRDLGNNEQFF.

The chain joins TRBV5-6 to TRBJ1-2; D is unresolved. The CDR3 is 15 amino acids. The V and J ends lost 3 bases and 4 bases respectively, with 16 bases between them. The V gene's germline CDR1 is SGHDT and CDR2 YYEEEE. CDR3 region: CASSSDRLTTYGYTF. For the CDR3, the DNA is TGTGCCAGCAGCTCGGACCGCTTAACTACCTATGGCTACACCTTC. Drawing the rest from reference TRBV5-6 and TRBJ1-2, the complete variable domain is DAGVTQSPTHLIKTRGQQVTLRCSPKSGHDTVSWYQQALGQGPQFIFQYYEEEERQRGNFPDRFSGHQFPNYSSELNVNALLLGDSALYLCASSSDRLTTYGYTFGSGTRLTVV.

The chain has TRBV6-5 and TRBJ2-3; no reliable D call. There are 14 residues in the CDR3. Trimming removed 6 bases at V and 4 bases at J, with 14 bases between. Germline CDR1 and CDR2: MNHEY and SVGAGI. In DNA form, the CDR3 reads TGTGCCAGCAGCAACGCCGGTTATTCAGATACGCAGTATTTT. Translated, it gives CASSNAGYSDTQYF.

The table lists this clonotype with a few counts. This chain joins TRBV9 and TRBJ2-3; TRBD1 aligns across 7 bases. The CDR3 totals 15 residues. Germline lookup yields CDR1 SGDLS and CDR2 YYNGEE. The J segment lost 4 bases and the V segment lost 1 base, leaving 6 bases of the junction unmatched. CDR3 loop: CASSVRATGADTQYF. DNA for the CDR3: TGTGCCAGCAGCGTACGGGCTACAGGGGCAGATACGCAGTATTTT.

The chain employs TRBV20-1 and TRBJ2-3, with no clear D. V lost 2 bases, J lost 2 bases, and 5 bases lay in between. From germline, CDR1 is DFQATT and CDR2 SNEGSKA (reference sequence). This CDR3 is built from 12 residues. The CDR3 nucleotides are TGCAGTGCTAGACCGGTCACAGATACGCAGTATTTT. Its translation is CSARPVTDTQYF.

A few counts support this clonotype. The chain couples TRBV20-1 to TRBJ1-2; D unclear. V dropped 0 bases and J dropped 0 bases, with 11 bases sitting between them. CDR1 is DFQATT, CDR2 SNEGSKA, per germline (reference sequence). There are 15 residues in the CDR3. The DNA of the CDR3 is TGCAGTGCTAGAGACGAACCTACAGCTAACTATGGCTACACCTTC. This translates into CSARDEPTANYGYTF.

This rearrangement joins TRBV29-1 to TRBJ1-5; 7 nucleotides line up with TRBD1. Germline values: CDR1 SQVTM, CDR2 ANQGSEA. The CDR3 covers 14 residues. The junction had 4 bases not matched to a gene; V was cut back by 5 bases and J by 0 bases. The CDR3 DNA follows: TGCAGCGTTCCGGGACAGACTAGCAATCAGCCCCAGCATTTT. This gives the protein CSVPGQTSNQPQHF.

This clonotype was counted between two and nine times. The chain combines TRBV29-1 with TRBJ1-4; TRBD1 agrees at 7 bases. Per germline, CDR1 SQVTM and CDR2 ANQGSEA. This CDR3 region has 12 residues. The J segment lost 8 bases and the V segment lost 6 bases, leaving 6 bases of the junction unmatched. In nucleotides, the CDR3 is TGCAGCGTCTCCGGGACAGACGAAAAACTGTTTTTT. This gives the protein CSVSGTDEKLFF.

V gene TRBV7-9 combines with J gene TRBJ2-1; TRBD2 matches 10 bases. CDR3 length: 15 amino acids. Trimming removed 4 bases from V and 9 bases from J; junction bases left unmatched: 9. Germline values: CDR1 SEHNR, CDR2 FQNEAQ (reference sequence). CDR3 protein: CASSSPPSGRTEQFF. Written as DNA, the CDR3 is TGTGCCAGCAGCTCCCCCCCTAGCGGGAGAACTGAGCAGTTCTTC.

This chain links TRBV7-9 with TRBJ2-7; unclear D gene. This CDR3 spans 13 amino acids. V lost 3 bases, J lost 0 bases, and 6 bases lay in between. Germline V gives CDR1 SEHNR, CDR2 FQNEAQ (reference sequence). The CDR3, as DNA: TGTGCCAGCAGCTTCCCCCACTCCTACGAGCAGTACTTC. It is translated as CASSFPHSYEQYF.